This entry describes one T cell receptor (beta chain). The antigen remains undetermined. The sample belongs to a study of T cell responses to AZD1222 COVID-19 vaccine. Study overall: The analysis combined second doses at about 4 or about 12 weeks. Study-level points and caveats: Donors skewed white British and female; clonal diversity was possibly underestimated.

Produced via immunoSEQ multiplex PCR; TCRdb's table is partial and in-frame only. This table holds 200,000 to 300,000 clones, 93% found once. The TCR comes from an adult in good health. Sequencing was performed on peripheral blood, taken on day 0 of AZD1222 vaccination.

The CDR3 protein is CAISESVQDTGELFF. The DNA for the CDR3 is TGTGCCATCAGTGAGTCGGTTCAAGACACCGGGGAGCTGTTTTTT. V usage is TRBV10-3 and J usage is TRBJ2-2; unclear D gene. From germline, CDR1 is ENHRY and CDR2 SYGVKD. The CDR3 covers 15 residues. The germline V and J ends were trimmed by 0 bases and 3 bases, with 8 bases remaining between them.